Described below is a single T cell receptor beta chain sequence and its context. Its antigen is unidentified. It was with 60 Vbeta and 13 Jbeta primers that the PCR ran. Profiled with immunoSEQ multiplex PCR; TCRdb holds only in-frame clones, not every one. The top ten hold over 12% of the sample, which has some 100,000 clones, approximately 72% seen once. The data were obtained in a study of cytomegalovirus exposure and HLA in healthy donors. The wider study: Some 200 million T cells yielded 117 million unique TCR beta sequences, as an earlier analysis found. Study observations and caveats: Of the V segments, some could not be distinguished, including TRBV6-2 and TRBV6-3, and were excluded. Equally common other TCR beta chains were less clonally expanded than HLA-associated ones, a later analysis found. Reports state that TCR beta sequences accurately predicted most subjects' HLA-A and HLA-B alleles.

The CDR3 is 16 amino acids. Per the germline V gene, CDR1 is MRHNA and CDR2 is SNTAGT. J lost 5 bases, V lost 3 bases, and 9 bases had no gene match. This clonotype originated in a male donor in good health and CMV-seropositive. The chain employs TRBV6-4 and TRBJ2-3, with 9 bases matching TRBD1. The sequencing input was PBMCs. The DNA for the CDR3 is TGTGCCAGCAGTGATTACCCACAGGGGGCCGGAGATACGCAGTATTTT. Residues: CASSDYPQGAGDTQYF.